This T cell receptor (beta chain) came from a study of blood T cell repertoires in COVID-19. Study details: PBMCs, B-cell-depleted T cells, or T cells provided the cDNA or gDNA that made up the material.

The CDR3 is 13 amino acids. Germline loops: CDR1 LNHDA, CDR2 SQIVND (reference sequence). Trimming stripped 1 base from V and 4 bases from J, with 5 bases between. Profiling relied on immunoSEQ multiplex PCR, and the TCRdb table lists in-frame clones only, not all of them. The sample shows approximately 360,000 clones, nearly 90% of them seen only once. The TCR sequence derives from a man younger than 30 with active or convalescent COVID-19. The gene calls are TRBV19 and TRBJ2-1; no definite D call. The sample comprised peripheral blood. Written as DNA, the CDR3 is TGTGCCAGTAGTATAGGACAATACAATGAGCAGTTCTTC. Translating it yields CASSIGQYNEQFF.